This T cell receptor beta chain was sequenced in a study of blood T cell repertoires in COVID-19. This clone was seen more than once but under ten times. Methods used by the authors: From reference gene primer amplification, estimates of nucleated cell counts were derived. Sequencing used immunoSEQ multiplex PCR; TCRdb keeps in-frame clones, though not all of them. V and J calls and clone size are as listed in that table; D and trimming were resolved from the DNA. This sample has roughly 100,000 clones, with over 80% found just once. Sequencing used peripheral blood. This TCR derives from a man in his forties or fifties with acute or convalescent COVID-19.

The CDR3 protein is CASSISGVTEAFF. The CDR3 coding sequence is TGTGCCAGTAGTATTTCAGGGGTGACTGAAGCTTTCTTT. The genes are TRBV19 and TRBJ1-1, with D perhaps matching TRBD1 (6 bases). CDR3 length: 13 amino acids. The germline V and J ends were trimmed by 3 bases and 5 bases, with 10 bases remaining between them. CDR1 and CDR2 (germline): LNHDA, SQIVND (reference sequence).